This T cell receptor beta chain stems from a study of cytomegalovirus exposure and HLA in healthy donors. Unmatched junction bases numbered 9, after V lost 1 base and J lost 5 bases. Germline CDR1 and CDR2: SGHTA and FQGNSA. The CDR3 runs 16 residues. The primer mix had 60 Vbeta and 13 Jbeta primers. Using immunoSEQ multiplex PCR, the repertoire was profiled, and TCRdb retains in-frame clones only, with some absent. The sample consists of 100,000 to 120,000 clones, over 60% of them appearing once. As concerns this clone: The antigen is unknown.

Findings of the study overall: Altogether, 150 to 200 TCR beta chains were recorded as cytomegalovirus-associated. Later analysis indicated greater clonal expansion among HLA-associated TCR beta chains than among equally common other chains.

The J gene is TRBJ2-5, the V gene TRBV7-2; 8 bases fit TRBD1. Specimen: PBMCs. This sequence originates from a man aged 25-45 years in good health and CMV-seropositive. CDR3 sequence reads: CASSLESQGARETQYF. In nucleotides, the CDR3 is TGTGCCAGCAGCTTAGAGAGTCAGGGGGCGAGGGAGACCCAGTACTTC.